The sequence of this T cell receptor (beta chain) was determined in a study of blood T cell repertoires in COVID-19. Measured with immunoSEQ multiplex PCR; TCRdb has only the in-frame clones, and not every one. The sample records fewer than 100,000 clones, 82% being singletons. V dropped 4 bases and J dropped 3; count of bases not matched to a gene: 4. The CDR3 extends over 14 amino acids. Germline V gene data show CDR1 as ENHRY and CDR2 as SYGVKD. This sequence was found in a man in his fifties or sixties with acute or convalescent COVID-19. Input material: peripheral blood. This chain uses TRBV10-3 with TRBJ2-3, with 7 bases fitting TRBD1. The CDR3 loop is CAISVGRGTDTQYF. Written as DNA, the CDR3 is TGTGCCATCAGTGTGGGCAGGGGGACAGATACGCAGTATTTT.